The rows below give T cell receptor beta chains drawn from one sample of a study of T cell responses to AZD1222 COVID-19 vaccine. The table came from immunoSEQ multiplex PCR; TCRdb's copy has only in-frame clones and leaves some out. The repertoire consists of 160,000 or so clones, with about 88% occurring once and the leading ten covering 6.9%. This specimen was peripheral blood, taken after recovery from COVID-19. These receptors were taken from an adult who had recovered from COVID-19. Each CDR3 is given with its conserved first and last residue. D genes are given only for firm matches.

CDR3aa: CSGRARNLGRETQYF; CDR3nt: TGCAGCGGCCGGGCCAGGAACCTAGGGAGAGAGACCCAGTACTTC; v_gene: TRBV29-1; d_gene: -; len: 15; j_gene: TRBJ2-5
CDR3aa: CASSPPTAEWGYTF; CDR3nt: TGTGCCAGCAGTCCCCCGACGGCGGAGTGGGGCTACACCTTC; v_gene: TRBV6-6; d_gene: -; len: 14; j_gene: TRBJ1-2
CDR3aa: CASSLDVRNNEQFF; CDR3nt: TGTGCCAGCAGCTTAGATGTCAGGAACAATGAGCAGTTCTTC; v_gene: TRBV11-3; d_gene: -; len: 14; j_gene: TRBJ2-1
CDR3aa: CASSITGQGHEQYF; CDR3nt: TGTGCCAGTAGTATAACAGGACAGGGCCACGAGCAGTACTTC; v_gene: TRBV19; d_gene: TRBD1; len: 14; j_gene: TRBJ2-7
CDR3aa: CASSPGSGEQYF; CDR3nt: TGTGCCAGCTCACCGGGCAGCGGCGAGCAGTACTTC; v_gene: TRBV18; d_gene: -; len: 12; j_gene: TRBJ2-7
CDR3aa: CASSAQGFGLTDTQYF; CDR3nt: TGTGCCAGCAGTGCTCAGGGTTTCGGTCTCACAGATACGCAGTATTTT; v_gene: TRBV6-1; d_gene: -; len: 16; j_gene: TRBJ2-3
CDR3aa: CASSVEGGRATEAFF; CDR3nt: TGTGCCAGCAGCGTAGAGGGGGGACGGGCCACTGAAGCTTTCTTT; v_gene: TRBV9; d_gene: -; len: 15; j_gene: TRBJ1-1
CDR3aa: CASSLVGSETQYF; CDR3nt: TGTGCCAGCAGCTTAGTTGGGTCGGAGACCCAGTACTTC; v_gene: TRBV7-2; d_gene: -; len: 13; j_gene: TRBJ2-5
CDR3aa: CASSIPQGRTVGLMNTEAFF; CDR3nt: TGCGCCAGCAGCATCCCCCAGGGACGCACGGTTGGTCTCATGAACACTGAAGCTTTCTTT; v_gene: TRBV10-2; d_gene: -; len: 20; j_gene: TRBJ1-1
CDR3aa: CASSQDWLGNEQFF; CDR3nt: TGTGCCAGCAGTCAGGATTGGTTAGGCAATGAGCAGTTCTTC; v_gene: TRBV2; d_gene: -; len: 14; j_gene: TRBJ2-1
CDR3aa: CASSQDRGPGELFF; CDR3nt: TGCGCCAGCAGCCAGGACAGGGGCCCCGGGGAGCTGTTTTTT; v_gene: TRBV4-3; d_gene: TRBD1; len: 14; j_gene: TRBJ2-2
CDR3aa: CASSRRLGTGAPSGYTF; CDR3nt: TGTGCCAGCAGCCGACGATTGGGGACAGGGGCACCCTCCGGCTACACCTTC; v_gene: TRBV9; d_gene: TRBD1; len: 17; j_gene: TRBJ1-2
CDR3aa: CASSQGGGGDNEKLFF; CDR3nt: TGTGCCAGCAGCCAGGGGGGTGGCGGAGACAATGAAAAACTGTTTTTT; v_gene: TRBV4-2; d_gene: -; len: 16; j_gene: TRBJ1-4
CDR3aa: CASRASGGASEKLFF; CDR3nt: TGTGCCAGCAGGGCTTCAGGGGGCGCGAGTGAAAAACTGTTTTTT; v_gene: TRBV25-1; d_gene: TRBD1; len: 15; j_gene: TRBJ1-4